The sequence of this TCR beta chain was determined in a study of CD8 T cells in ankylosing spondylitis. Findings and limits, study-wide: A motif in TCR beta, a set of roughly eight highly homologous variants, appeared characteristic of ankylosing spondylitis blood. Disease-associated clonotypes exhibited CD8+ identity and were relatively infrequent in peripheral blood. It was reported that disease-linked clones were significantly enriched in matched ankylosing spondylitis synovial fluid.

TCRdb independently ran MiXCR on the 5' RACE reads; one entry per CDR3 protein. Of about 750,000 distinct CDR3 sequences listed, 15% to 20% are singletons. The CDR3 covers 19 residues. CDR1 and CDR2 from the germline V gene are SGHTA and FQGNSA. With 0 bases clipped from V and 6 bases from J, the junction kept 13 bases outside the gene matches. This clonotype was picked up a small number of times. The antigen is not known. The sequencing input was blood, either unsorted or a sorted T cell fraction (not recorded which). The genes are TRBV7-2 and TRBJ2-1, with TRBD2 identical over 11 bases. The TCR was taken from a male donor with ankylosing spondylitis. In DNA form, the CDR3 reads TGTGCCAGCAGCTTAGCGTTAGCGGGAGGGCCTAGAGCGAGCAATGAGCAGTTCTTC. Translating it yields CASSLALAGGPRASNEQFF.